The present TCR beta chain was sequenced within a study of low-dose radiotherapy and immunotherapy resistance in tumors. Turning to the study itself: Cohort 2, a group dosed every two weeks at 1 Gy per fraction, received 13 Gy in total over 26 weeks.

With TRAV- and TRBV-specific primers, first-strand cDNA was made, covering the alpha and beta chains. It was with a constant-region primer and a V-primer adapter that TCRs were amplified over around 20 PCR cycles. The mRNA that was isolated underwent amplification by in vitro transcription. TCRdb analysed the reads with MiXCR anew, one entry per CDR3 protein. In the table there are fewer than 110,000 distinct CDR3 sequences, under 25% of which are singletons. With regard to this clonotype: A read error likely explains this, since a far larger clone differs by one base.

Time point denoted: after trial treatment. Documented treatment: LDRT plus nivolumab, ipilimumab, low-dose cyclophosphamide and aspirin (RACIN trial). Each patient who was eligible had an advanced solid tumor with no tumor-infiltrating lymphocytes. Germline V gene lookup returns CDR1 MNHEY and CDR2 SVGEGT. This CDR3 has 12 residues. The V end was cut by 5 bases, the J end by 10 bases, with 14 bases between. The source is a male donor with prostate cancer. The starting material was PBMCs, obtained after low-dose radiotherapy plus immunotherapy. The V call is TRBV6-2 or TRBV6-3, the J call TRBJ2-5; D might be TRBD1 (6 bases). In DNA, the CDR3 is TGTGCCAGCAGTCTAAGGACAGCGCACCAGTACTTC. The encoded protein is CASSLRTAHQYF.